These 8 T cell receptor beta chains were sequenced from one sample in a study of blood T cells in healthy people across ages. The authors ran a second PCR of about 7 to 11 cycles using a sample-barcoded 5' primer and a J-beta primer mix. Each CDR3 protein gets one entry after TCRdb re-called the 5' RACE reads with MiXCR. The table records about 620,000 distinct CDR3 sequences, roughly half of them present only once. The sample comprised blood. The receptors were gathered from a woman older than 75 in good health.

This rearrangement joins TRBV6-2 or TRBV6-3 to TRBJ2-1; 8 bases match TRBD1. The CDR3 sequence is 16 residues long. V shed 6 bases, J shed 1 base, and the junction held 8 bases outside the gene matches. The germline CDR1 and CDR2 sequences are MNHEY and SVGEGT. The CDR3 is CASSPDRAASYNEQFF. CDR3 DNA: TGTGCCAGCAGCCCGGACAGGGCCGCTTCCTACAATGAGCAGTTCTTC.

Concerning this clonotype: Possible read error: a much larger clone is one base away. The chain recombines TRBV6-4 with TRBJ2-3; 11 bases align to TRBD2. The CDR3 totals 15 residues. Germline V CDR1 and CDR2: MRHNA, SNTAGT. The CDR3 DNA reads TGTGTCAGCAGTGAAACTAGCGGGGGCGTAGATACGCAGTATTTT. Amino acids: CVSSETSGGVDTQYF.

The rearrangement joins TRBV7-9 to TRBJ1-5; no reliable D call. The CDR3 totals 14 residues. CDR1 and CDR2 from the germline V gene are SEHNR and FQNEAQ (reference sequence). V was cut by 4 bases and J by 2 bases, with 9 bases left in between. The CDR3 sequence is CASSSTEGNQPQHF. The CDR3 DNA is TGTGCCAGCAGCTCTACGGAGGGCAATCAGCCCCAGCATTTT.

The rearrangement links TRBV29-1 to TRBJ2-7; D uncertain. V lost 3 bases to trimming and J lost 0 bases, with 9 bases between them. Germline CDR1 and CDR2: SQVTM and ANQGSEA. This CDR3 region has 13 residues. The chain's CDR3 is CSVETSYSYEQYF. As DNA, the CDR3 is TGCAGCGTTGAGACGTCGTACTCCTACGAGCAGTACTTC.

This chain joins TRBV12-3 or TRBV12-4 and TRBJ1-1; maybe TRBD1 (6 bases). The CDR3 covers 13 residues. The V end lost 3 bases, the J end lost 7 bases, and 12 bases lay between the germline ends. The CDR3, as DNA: TGTGCCAGCAGTTTCTTGGGGGCGAATGAAGCTTTCTTT. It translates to CASSFLGANEAFF.

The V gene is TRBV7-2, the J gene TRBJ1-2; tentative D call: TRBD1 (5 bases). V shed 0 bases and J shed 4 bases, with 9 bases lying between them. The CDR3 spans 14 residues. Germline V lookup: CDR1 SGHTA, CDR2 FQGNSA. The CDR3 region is CASSLATTGYGYTF. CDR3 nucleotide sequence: TGTGCCAGCAGCTTAGCGACAACAGGCTATGGCTACACCTTC.

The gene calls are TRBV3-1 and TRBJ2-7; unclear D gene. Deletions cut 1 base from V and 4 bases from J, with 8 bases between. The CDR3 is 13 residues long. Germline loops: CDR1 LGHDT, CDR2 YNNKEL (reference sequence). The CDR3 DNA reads TGTGCCAGCAGCCAAGTTGGAACGTACGAGCAGTACTTC. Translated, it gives CASSQVGTYEQYF.

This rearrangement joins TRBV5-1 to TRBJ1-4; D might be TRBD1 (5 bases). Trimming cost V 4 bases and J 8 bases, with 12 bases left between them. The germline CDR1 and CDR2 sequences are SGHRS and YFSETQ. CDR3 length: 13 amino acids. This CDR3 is CASSVRGPEKLFF. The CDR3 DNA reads TGCGCCAGCAGCGTGAGGGGTCCCGAAAAACTGTTTTTT.